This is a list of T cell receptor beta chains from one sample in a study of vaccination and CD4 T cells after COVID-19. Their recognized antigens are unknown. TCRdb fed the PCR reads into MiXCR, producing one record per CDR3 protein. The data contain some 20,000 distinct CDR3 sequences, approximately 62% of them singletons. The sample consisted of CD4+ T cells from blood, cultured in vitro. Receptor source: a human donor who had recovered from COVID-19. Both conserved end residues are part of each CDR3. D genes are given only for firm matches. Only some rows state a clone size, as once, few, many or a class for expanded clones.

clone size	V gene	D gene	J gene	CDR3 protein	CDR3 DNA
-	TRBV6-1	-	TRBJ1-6	CASSRRMGPSTYNSPLHF	TGTGCCAGCAGTCGACGCATGGGACCCTCCACTTATAATTCACCCCTCCACTTT
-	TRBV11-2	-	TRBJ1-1	CASSFSEGTEAFF	TGTGCCAGCAGCTTCTCCGAGGGCACTGAAGCTTTCTTT
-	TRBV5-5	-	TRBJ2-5	CASSLGPGGEETQYF	TGTGCCAGCAGCTTGGGTCCGGGGGGCGAGGAGACCCAGTACTTC
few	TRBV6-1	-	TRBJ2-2	CASTWGFTVTGELFF	TGTGCCAGCACATGGGGGTTCACCGTCACCGGGGAGCTGTTTTTT
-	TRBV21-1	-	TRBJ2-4	CAGGRTEREFDIQYF	TGTGCCGGGGGGAGAACGGAGCGGGAGTTCGACATTCAGTACTTC
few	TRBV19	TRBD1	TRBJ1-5	CASRTGGFSNQPQHF	TGTGCCAGTAGGACAGGGGGTTTTAGCAATCAGCCCCAGCATTTT
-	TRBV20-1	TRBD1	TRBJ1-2	CSARDLVPGGGYGYTF	TGCAGTGCTAGAGATCTCGTGCCAGGGGGCGGCTATGGCTACACCTTC
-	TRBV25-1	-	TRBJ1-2	CASSELGGHLNYGYTF	TGTGCCAGCAGTGAACTCGGGGGGCACCTTAACTATGGCTACACCTTC
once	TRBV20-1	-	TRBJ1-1	CSASTLSFLNTEAFF	TGCAGTGCCTCGACACTGAGCTTTCTGAACACTGAAGCTTTCTTT
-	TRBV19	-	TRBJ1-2	CASSPRFPLGGYTF	TGTGCCAGTAGTCCCCGGTTTCCCTTGGGTGGCTACACCTTC
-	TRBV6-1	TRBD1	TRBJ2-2	CASSPDRADTGELFF	TGTGCCAGCAGTCCTGACAGGGCTGACACCGGGGAGCTGTTTTTT
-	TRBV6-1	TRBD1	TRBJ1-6	CASSHRGDNSPLHF	TGTGCCAGCAGTCACAGGGGAGACAATTCACCCCTCCACTTT
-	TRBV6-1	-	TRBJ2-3	CASSPGWTPPDTQYF	TGTGCCAGCAGTCCAGGCTGGACCCCCCCAGATACGCAGTATTTT
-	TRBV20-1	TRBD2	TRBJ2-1	CSAGSGTSGVHNEQFF	TGCAGTGCTGGTTCAGGGACTAGCGGGGTACACAATGAGCAGTTCTTC
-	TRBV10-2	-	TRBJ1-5	CASSESGLNQPQHF	TGCGCCAGCAGTGAGTCGGGACTTAATCAGCCCCAGCATTTT
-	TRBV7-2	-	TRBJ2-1	CASTPMSSYNEQFF	TGTGCCAGCACGCCGATGAGCTCCTACAATGAGCAGTTCTTC
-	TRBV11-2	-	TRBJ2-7	CASSPQWSGEQYF	TGCGCCAGCAGCCCCCAGTGGAGCGGGGAGCAGTACTTC
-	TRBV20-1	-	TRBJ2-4	CSARDGAKNIQYF	TGCAGTGCTAGAGATGGGGCCAAAAACATTCAGTACTTC
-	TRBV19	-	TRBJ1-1	CASTFRNTEAFF	TGTGCCAGTACATTCAGGAACACTGAAGCTTTCTTT
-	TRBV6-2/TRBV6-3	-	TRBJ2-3	CASSYGPRDSPDTQYF	TGTGCCAGCAGTTACGGGCCGCGGGACTCTCCAGATACGCAGTATTTT
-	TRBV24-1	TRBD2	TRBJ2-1	CATGRGGASGGNEQFF	TGTGCCACCGGTCGGGGGGGGGCTAGCGGAGGGAATGAGCAGTTCTTC
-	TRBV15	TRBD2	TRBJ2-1	CATSMRSGRLWDEQFF	TGTGCCACCAGCATGCGTAGCGGGAGGCTTTGGGATGAGCAGTTCTTC
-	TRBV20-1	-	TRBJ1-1	CSAPRQVNTEAFF	TGCAGTGCACCACGACAGGTAAACACTGAAGCTTTCTTT
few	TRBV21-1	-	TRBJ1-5	CASSKEVDRTYSNQPQHF	TGTGCCAGCAGCAAAGAAGTAGACAGGACCTATAGCAATCAGCCCCAGCATTTT
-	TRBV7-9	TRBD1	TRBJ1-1	CASSRAGQGARTEAFF	TGTGCCAGCAGCCGAGCGGGACAGGGGGCGCGGACTGAAGCTTTCTTT
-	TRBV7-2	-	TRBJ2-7	CASSRYSSEQYF	TGTGCCAGCAGCAGATACAGCAGCGAGCAGTACTTC
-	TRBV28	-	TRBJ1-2	CASSLSNGGRDGYTF	TGTGCCAGCAGTTTAAGCAACGGGGGGCGGGATGGCTACACCTTC
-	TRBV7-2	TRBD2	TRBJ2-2	CASSSRTSGAGELFF	TGTGCCAGCAGCTCCAGGACTAGCGGGGCCGGGGAGCTGTTTTTT
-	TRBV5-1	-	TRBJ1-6	CASYSRKGCSYNSPLHF	TGCGCCAGCTATAGTCGTAAAGGGTGCTCCTATAATTCACCCCTCCACTTT
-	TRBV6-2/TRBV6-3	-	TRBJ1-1	CASSWGVGTEAFF	TGTGCCAGCAGTTGGGGCGTTGGCACTGAAGCTTTCTTT
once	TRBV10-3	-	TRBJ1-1	CAISDIGTEAFF	TGTGCCATCAGTGATATTGGCACTGAAGCTTTCTTT
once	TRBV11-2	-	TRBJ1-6	CASSLDGSNSPLHF	TGTGCCAGCAGCTTAGATGGTTCGAATTCACCCCTCCACTTT
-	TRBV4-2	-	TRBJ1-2	CASSQAQENYGYTF	TGTGCCAGCAGCCAAGCCCAGGAGAACTATGGCTACACCTTC
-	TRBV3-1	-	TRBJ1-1	CASSQAGMNTEAFF	TGTGCCAGCAGCCAAGCAGGGATGAACACTGAAGCTTTCTTT
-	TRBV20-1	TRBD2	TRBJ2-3	CSAGGRLAGGPTDTQYF	TGCAGTGCTGGCGGGAGGCTAGCGGGAGGGCCCACAGATACGCAGTATTTT
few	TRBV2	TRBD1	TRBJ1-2	CASRPGTGESGYTF	TGTGCCAGCAGGCCCGGGACAGGGGAAAGCGGCTACACCTTC
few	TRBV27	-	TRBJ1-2	CASSSRGQGYYGYTF	TGTGCCAGCAGTTCCCGGGGGCAGGGGTACTATGGCTACACCTTC
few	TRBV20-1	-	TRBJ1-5	CSAREFRGSNQPQHF	TGCAGTGCTAGAGAGTTCAGGGGTAGCAATCAGCCCCAGCATTTT
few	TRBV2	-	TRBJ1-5	CASSDQQGHQPQHF	TGTGCCAGCAGTGATCAACAGGGACATCAGCCCCAGCATTTT